This T cell receptor beta chain was identified during a study of read filtering for tumor transcriptome and immune sequencing (dated by TCRdb to about 2020). Concerning the study at large: The cohort was composed of roughly 18 male and roughly 13 female patients, with a mean age of about 65 years and an age range of roughly 47 to 90. Under revised international staging, about 8 patients fell into R-ISS I, 15 to 20 into R-ISS II and roughly 7 into R-ISS III. After DNase treatment, whole-transcriptome libraries were prepared with the TruSeq RNA Access Library Prep Kit. Per sample, about 4.05 to 10.27 million TCR-region mapped reads were obtained with IR-seq, compared with only about 80 to 1273 with RNA-seq. TCR repertoires obtained by targeted immune repertoire sequencing and by bulk whole-transcriptome sequencing performed on the same bone marrow samples were compared. One main goal was a read-filtering strategy for immune repertoire data, in particular deciding whether clonotypes backed by only one read should be removed.

TCR libraries were constructed from approximately 360 ng RNA using the Immunoverse kit, and molecular barcoded adaptors covering alpha/delta and beta/gamma chains were employed. TCR library preparation used the same RNA that was used for transcriptome sequencing. An Illumina HiSeq 4000 with 2 x 150 cycles was used to sequence the TCR libraries. Processing in the source paper ran as follows. With MiXCR, TCR reads were aligned to human V, D, J and C references and assembled into CDR3 clonotypes, with quality filtering and error correction included. The tcR package in R was used to analyze clonotype counts and gene usage diversity. For inspection of raw mapping reads, RNA-seq reads were mapped by STAR aligner version 2.5.3a onto GRCh37 of the human genome. IR-seq fastq files were randomly downsampled with Seqtk 1.3 to test the effect of sequencing depth on detected clonotypes. TCRdb applied fastp at Q25 and MiXCR to the public reads, then kept only in-frame beta chains. Rows merge per CDR3 protein into single entries with the most common DNA and genes. TCRdb, rather than the study authors, made the V and J calls. Here the sample has under 30,000 distinct CDR3 sequences; roughly 22% occur a single time. The biggest ten clones account for around 49% of the sample.

What the work shows at the level of the full study, not this receptor alone: In IR-seq, roughly four fifths of clonotypes but 3% to 4.5% of total reads were represented by single-read clonotypes, whereas in RNA-seq, 60% to 75% of clonotypes and around 40% of reads were represented by single-read clonotypes. Compared with RNA-seq, IR-seq captured clonotypes at much higher depth and more reliably, and a smaller IR-seq throughput was enough to identify most shared clonotypes. The sorted CD138-negative fraction was composed of a mixed bone marrow immune population rather than of purified T cells. When single-read clonotypes were removed, the proportions of shared clonotypes in IR-seq and RNA-seq correlated more strongly.

Each patient had bone marrow sampled at the time of active disease. Ficoll-Hypaque density gradient centrifugation was used to isolate the bone marrow mononuclear cells. To remove myeloma plasma cells, the cells were labeled with CD138 magnetic microbeads on a MACS separator, and CD138-negative cells were then collected by negative selection. The purity of the isolated cells was checked by flow cytometry with CD138 antibodies on an Attune NxT. TRIzol reagent was used to extract total RNA, and a NanoDrop spectrophotometer was used to quantify the extracted RNA. Paired RNA-seq and IR-seq were performed on the CD138-negative bone marrow sample of each patient. About this clonotype itself: Its antigen remains unidentified. Base qualities are not at hand, and no much larger clone is one base apart.

The sequenced sample consisted of a population of CD138-negative cells sorted from bone marrow. In the paper's terms, the cell subset or site label means: bone marrow mononuclear cells depleted of CD138+ plasma/myeloma cells by negative magnetic selection. This receptor was taken from a donor at least 40 years old with multiple myeloma.

The CDR3 is CASSLRDEGTEAFF. The nucleotide sequence reads as follows: TGTGCCAGCAGCCTCAGGGATGAGGGCACTGAAGCTTTCTTT. The chain uses TRBV3-1 and TRBJ1-1; TRBD1 is a weak D gene call, 5 bases matching. The germline V gene (reference sequence) provides CDR1 LGHDT and CDR2 YNNKEL. From the cysteine through the phenylalanine, the CDR3 covers 14 amino acids. The CDR3 DNA has 42 bases and is translated from base 1. V lost 4 bases and J lost 4 bases; the stretch between them is 13 bases long. This CDR3, with the reference TRBV3-1 and TRBJ1-1 proteins standing in past its ends, gives the full variable domain DTAVSQTPKYLVTQMGNDKSIKCEQNLGHDTMYWYKQDSKKFLKIMFSYNNKELIINETVPNRFSPKSPDKAHLNLHINSLELGDSAVYFCASSLRDEGTEAFFGQGTRLTVV.